Listed here are 27 T cell receptor beta chains from one sample, sequenced in a study of blood T cells in healthy people across ages. A second PCR, run for about 6 to 11 cycles, used a sample-barcoded 5' primer plus a J-beta primer mix. TCRdb independently ran MiXCR on the 5' RACE reads; one entry per CDR3 protein. The sample lists 1.2 million to 1.5 million distinct CDR3 sequences, around 39% occurring once. The sample taken for sequencing was blood. Every receptor here comes from a young woman in good health.

This chain links TRBV20-1 with TRBJ2-3; TRBD2 is a possible D gene (6 bases). Trimming removed 6 bases from V and 2 bases from J, with 18 bases in between. In germline, CDR1 is DFQATT, CDR2 SNEGSKA (reference sequence). This CDR3 region has 15 residues. CDR3 in amino acids: CSAREVAGNTDTQYF. CDR3 DNA: TGCAGTGCGCGAGAGGTTGCGGGGAACACAGATACGCAGTATTTT.

This rearrangement joins TRBV11-1 to TRBJ2-7, with D uncertain. V lost 5 bases to trimming and J lost 5 bases, with 10 bases between them. The length of the CDR3 is 12 residues. The V gene's germline CDR1 is SGHAT and CDR2 FQDESV (reference sequence). The CDR3 here is CASSPQLDEQYF. The CDR3 coding sequence is TGTGCCAGCAGCCCTCAGTTGGACGAGCAGTACTTC.

This clonotype was picked up a small number of times. This chain uses TRBV24-1 with TRBJ2-7, with 8 bases identical to TRBD1. Germline CDR1 reads KGHDR; CDR2 reads SFDVKD. Trimming at V came to 3 bases and at J to 5 bases, leaving 2 bases not matched to a gene. The CDR3 is 13 residues long. CDR3 residues: CATSDDRGNEQYF. CDR3 bases: TGTGCCACCAGTGATGACAGGGGCAACGAGCAGTACTTC.

This clonotype has a handful of counts. The chain couples TRBV6-1 to TRBJ2-7; 15 bases map to TRBD2. V lost 1 base and J lost 1; bases outside the gene matches: 8. The CDR3 has 19 residues. Germline assignment: CDR1 MNHNS and CDR2 SASEGT. The CDR3 sequence is CASSEEFGTSGRRSYEQYF. CDR3 coding DNA: TGTGCCAGCAGTGAAGAATTTGGGACTAGCGGGAGGAGGTCCTACGAGCAGTACTTC.

The chain recombines TRBV20-1 with TRBJ1-4; D is perhaps TRBD1 (5 bases). This CDR3 has 14 residues. The V end lost 0 bases, the J end lost 8 bases, and 13 bases lay between the germline ends. Per germline, CDR1 DFQATT and CDR2 SNEGSKA (reference sequence). The CDR3 DNA sequence: TGCAGTGCTAGAGAAGAGAAAGGGGTCGAAAAACTGTTTTTT. Translated, it gives CSAREEKGVEKLFF.

The V gene is TRBV4-1, the J gene TRBJ2-7; 7 bases map to TRBD2. The CDR3 has 14 residues. Germline lookup yields CDR1 MGHRA and CDR2 YSYEKL. The junction had 2 bases not matched to a gene; V was cut back by 1 base and J by 2 bases. CDR3 region: CASSQGSGAYEQYF. CDR3 coding DNA: TGCGCCAGCAGCCAAGGAAGCGGGGCCTACGAGCAGTACTTC.

The rearrangement joins TRBV20-1 to TRBJ1-5; D is undetermined. The CDR3 extends over 14 amino acids. Germline assignment: CDR1 DFQATT and CDR2 SNEGSKA (reference sequence). The V gene lost 0 bases and the J gene lost 2 bases, with 8 bases spanning the gap. Here the CDR3 reads CSARESGGNQPQHF. In DNA form, the CDR3 reads TGCAGTGCTAGAGAGTCCGGGGGCAATCAGCCCCAGCATTTT.

V and J are TRBV4-1 and TRBJ2-7, with 10 bases that match TRBD1. The J call may not be correct, given that the DNA end is closer to TRBJ2-5. The germline V gene encodes CDR1 MGHRA and CDR2 YSYEKL. CDR3 length: 17 amino acids. In nucleotides, the CDR3 is TGCGCCAGCAGCCAAGATCCTGGGACAGGGGCCGGGGAGACCCAGTACTTC. Translation gives CASSQDPGTGAGETQYF.

V gene TRBV2 combines with J gene TRBJ2-3; TRBD2 might be the D (7 bases). CDR1 and CDR2 (germline): SNHLY, FYNNEI. With 8 bases removed from V and 4 bases from J, the gap between germline ends came to 19 bases. The length of the CDR3 is 15 residues. The CDR3 sequence: CASRGEGGPADTQYF. CDR3 sequence (DNA): TGTGCCAGCCGGGGGGAGGGGGGGCCAGCAGATACGCAGTATTTT.

This chain links TRBV20-1 with TRBJ2-5, with TRBD2 matching over 8 bases. The J call may be faulty, since TRBJ2-7 better matches the DNA end. CDR3 size: 15 residues. Germline CDR1 is DFQATT and CDR2 is SNEGSKA (reference sequence). As DNA, the CDR3 is TGCAGTGCTAGAGATCCCGGGGGGGGGCTTTACGAGCAGTACTTC. This encodes CSARDPGGGLYEQYF.

The chain joins TRBV20-1 to TRBJ2-3; D perhaps matches TRBD2 (5 bases). V gave up 6 bases and J gave up 4 bases, with 20 bases separating them. CDR1 is DFQATT and CDR2 is SNEGSKA in the germline V gene (reference sequence). CDR3 length: 15 amino acids. CDR3 protein: CSANPETGSADTQYF. The CDR3 DNA follows: TGCAGTGCCAACCCAGAGACGGGAAGCGCAGATACGCAGTATTTT.

This clonotype was seen a few times. V and J are TRBV4-2 and TRBJ2-7; D is ambiguous. Trimming pared 1 base from V and 0 bases from J, leaving 13 bases between. From germline, CDR1 is LGHNA and CDR2 YNFKEQ. CDR3 length equals 16 residues. CDR3 bases: TGTGCCAGCAGCCAAGGCCCCCTCGGAAGCTCCTACGAGCAGTACTTC. Protein product: CASSQGPLGSSYEQYF.

J is TRBJ2-5 and V is TRBV9; 8 bases are shared with TRBD1. CDR1 is SGDLS, CDR2 YYNGEE, per germline. This CDR3 is 16 amino acids long. With V trimmed by 0 bases and J by 2 bases, 6 bases remained unmatched. CDR3 coding DNA: TGTGCCAGCAGCGTAGACGGGACAGGAGTTCAAGAGACCCAGTACTTC. Protein sequence: CASSVDGTGVQETQYF.

This chain connects TRBV5-1 to TRBJ2-1; the D is unclear. The CDR3 has 15 residues. Germline V gene lookup returns CDR1 SGHRS and CDR2 YFSETQ. The V end lost 0 bases, the J end lost 3 bases, and 10 bases lay between the germline ends. The DNA for the CDR3 is TGCGCCAGCAGCTTGGCGGAAGGGCTCTACAATGAGCAGTTCTTC. It codes for CASSLAEGLYNEQFF.

This clonotype came up a few times. The chain joins TRBV27 to TRBJ2-5; 8 bases are a match to TRBD1. Germline V gene data show CDR1 as MNHEY and CDR2 as SMNVEV (reference sequence). The CDR3 covers 15 residues. V was pared by 5 bases and J by 2 bases, with 7 bases of the junction left unmatched. The chain's CDR3 is CASSLGTGQQETQYF. The CDR3 nucleotides read TGTGCCAGCAGTCTCGGGACAGGACAACAAGAGACCCAGTACTTC.

V usage is TRBV4-1 and J usage is TRBJ2-1; 7 nucleotides agree with TRBD1. The germline V gene has CDR1 MGHRA and CDR2 YSYEKL. There are 15 residues in the CDR3. With V trimmed by 8 bases and J by 0 bases, 7 bases remained unmatched. In nucleotides, the CDR3 is TGCGCCAGCCGCATGACAGGGAGCTCCTACAATGAGCAGTTCTTC. Translation: CASRMTGSSYNEQFF.

V is TRBV5-1 and J is TRBJ2-3; D possibly uses TRBD1 or TRBD2 (5 bases each). CDR3 length: 13 amino acids. V was shortened by 3 bases and J by 4 bases, with 9 bases between the two germline ends. Germline V gives CDR1 SGHRS, CDR2 YFSETQ. The CDR3 loop is CASSWDHPDTQYF. For the CDR3, the DNA is TGCGCCAGCAGCTGGGACCACCCAGATACGCAGTATTTT.

This clonotype has just one count. This chain joins TRBV4-1 and TRBJ2-1, with 8 bases aligning to TRBD1. Germline V lookup: CDR1 MGHRA, CDR2 YSYEKL. Germline trimming cut 0 bases from V and 9 bases from J; bases unmatched to any gene: 10. The CDR3 covers 16 residues. The CDR3 sequence: CASSQEVLDRASEQFF. The CDR3 region has the DNA TGCGCCAGCAGCCAAGAGGTTCTGGACAGGGCATCTGAGCAGTTCTTC.

This clonotype was counted only a few times. This rearrangement joins TRBV13 to TRBJ1-2; TRBD1 aligns across 7 bases. Germline CDR1 and CDR2: PRHDT and FYEKMQ (reference sequence). V was clipped by 5 bases and J by 1 base; unmatched bases: 7. CDR3 length: 15 amino acids. CDR3 loop: CASSIRDSINYGYTF. The CDR3 DNA sequence: TGTGCCAGCAGCATACGGGACAGTATTAACTATGGCTACACCTTC.

This clonotype appeared a few times. V usage is TRBV2 and J usage is TRBJ2-3, with D perhaps TRBD1 or TRBD2 (5 bases each). Germline-derived CDR1 and CDR2 are SNHLY and FYNNEI. Trimming removed 6 bases at V and 6 bases at J, with 13 bases between. This CDR3 spans 13 amino acids. CDR3 DNA: TGTGCCAGCAGGGCCTATGAGGGGGATACGCAGTATTTT. It encodes CASRAYEGDTQYF.

J is TRBJ2-1 and V is TRBV6-1; possible D gene TRBD2, 6 bases. Germline V CDR1 and CDR2: MNHNS, SASEGT. The CDR3 has 17 residues. The germline V and J ends were trimmed by 5 bases and 4 bases, with 21 bases remaining between them. CDR3 loop: CASSPLKRGDLYNEQFF. The CDR3 DNA reads as TGTGCCAGCAGTCCCCTCAAGCGCGGGGACCTTTACAATGAGCAGTTCTTC.

The rearrangement uses TRBV6-1 and TRBJ2-5, with 9 positions matching TRBD1. The better agreement between TRBJ2-7 and the DNA end casts doubt on the J call. This CDR3 spans 17 amino acids. Germline CDR1 and CDR2: MNHNS and SASEGT. CDR3 DNA: TGTGCCAGCAGTCCAAATAACCGGGACAGGGTATCCTACGAGCAGTACTTC. Translated: CASSPNNRDRVSYEQYF.

The rearrangement uses TRBV14 and TRBJ2-3; TRBD1 or TRBD2 may be the D gene (6 bases each). Germline CDR1 reads SGHDN; CDR2 reads FVKESK. Trimming took 4 bases from V and 3 from J, leaving 11 bases between them. This CDR3 has 14 amino acids. CDR3 loop: CASSRVGGTDTQYF. The CDR3 region has the DNA TGTGCCAGCAGCCGTGTAGGGGGGACAGATACGCAGTATTTT.

The CDR3 region is CASSGGLYQETQYF. The CDR3, as DNA: TGTGCCAGCAGTGGGGGCCTGTACCAAGAGACCCAGTACTTC. The chain recombines TRBV2 with TRBJ2-5, with TRBD1 as a possible D gene (5 bases). Germline V gene data show CDR1 as SNHLY and CDR2 as FYNNEI. The CDR3 is made up of 14 amino acids. V lost 4 bases, J lost 0 bases, and 9 bases lay in between.

This clonotype was recorded a few times. The gene calls are TRBV6-6 and TRBJ2-4; D gene unclear. The CDR3 has 14 residues. CDR1 is MNHNY, CDR2 SVGAGI, per germline (reference sequence). V was trimmed by 6 bases and J by 3 bases, leaving 12 bases between them. CDR3 coding DNA: TGTGCCAGCAGCCCCAGTACTGACAAAAACATTCAGTACTTC. Amino acids: CASSPSTDKNIQYF.

The V and J genes are TRBV18 and TRBJ2-7, with 12 bases aligning to TRBD2. V shed 3 bases, J shed 3 bases, and the junction held 6 bases outside the gene matches. CDR3 length equals 16 residues. Looked up from germline, CDR1 is KGHSH and CDR2 is LQKENI. CDR3 sequence: CASSPRTSGNFYEQYF. In nucleotides, the CDR3 is TGTGCCAGCTCACCCCGGACTAGCGGGAACTTCTACGAGCAGTACTTC.

This chain uses TRBV29-1 with TRBJ2-5, with D tentatively TRBD1 (6 bases). Germline V gene sequence: CDR1 SQVTM, CDR2 ANQGSEA. Trimming removed 7 bases at V and 5 bases at J, with 17 bases between. The CDR3 sequence is 13 residues long. The CDR3: CSAPKTGSETQYF. The CDR3 DNA follows: TGCAGCGCCCCAAAAACAGGGTCGGAGACCCAGTACTTC. The variable domain in full, completed from reference TRBV29-1 and TRBJ2-5, reads SAVISQKPSRDICQRGTSLTIQCQVDSQVTMMFWYRQQPGQSLTLIATANQGSEATYESGFVIDKFPISRPNLTFSTLTVSNMSPEDSSIYLCSAPKTGSETQYFGPGTRLLVL.